Each of the 5 T cell receptor beta chains below was sequenced from the same sample in a study of blood T cell repertoires in COVID-19 (dated by TCRdb to 2018 to 2020). The method behind the library was the immunoSEQ multiplex PCR assay. Sourced from immuneACCESS, this table was stored by TCRdb with only in-frame sequences that have V and J called. A share of the clones is absent; for the studies checked, an unresolved V gene accounts for under half, and the remainder has no known explanation. This sample has 120,000 or so clones in its table, and around four fifths of those were observed once. The ten largest clones capture 5.5% to 6.5% of the sample. The sample taken for sequencing was peripheral blood. The receptors here all came from an elderly man with active or convalescent COVID-19.

The genes are TRBV12-5 and TRBJ2-7; no firm D call. The ends were cut back, 1 base at V and 6 bases at J, with 4 bases in the middle. The CDR3 is made up of 11 amino acids. The germline CDR1 and CDR2 sequences are LGHNT and FRNRAP. In DNA form, the CDR3 reads TGTGCTAGTGGTTTGGGGAGCGAGCAGTACTTC. Its translation: CASGLGSEQYF.

V and J are TRBV18 and TRBJ2-7; D perhaps matches TRBD1 (6 bases). Trimming removed 2 bases from V and 6 bases from J, with 11 bases in between. CDR3 size: 13 residues. Germline loops: CDR1 KGHSH, CDR2 LQKENI. DNA for the CDR3: TGTGCCAGCTCACCATCGACAGGAGCCGAGCAGTACTTC. Amino acid sequence: CASSPSTGAEQYF.

The genes are TRBV7-9 and TRBJ2-5; 8 bases agree with TRBD2. The CDR3 totals 15 residues. Germline trimming cut 1 base from V and 2 bases from J; bases unmatched to any gene: 3. Germline CDR1 is SEHNR and CDR2 is FQNEAQ (reference sequence). Written as DNA, the CDR3 is TGTGCCAGCAGCTTAGGGCTAGCGGGTCAAGAGACCCAGTACTTC. This gives the protein CASSLGLAGQETQYF.

The CDR3 sequence is CAWSVLGEKLFF. CDR3 bases: TGTGCCTGGAGTGTACTCGGGGAAAAACTGTTTTTT. V gene TRBV30 combines with J gene TRBJ1-4; no clear D. The CDR3 consists of 12 residues. CDR1 is GTSNPN and CDR2 is SVGIG in the germline V gene (reference sequence). V lost 0 bases and J 8 bases, leaving 7 bases between the germline ends. Full variable domain (missing parts from reference TRBV30 and TRBJ1-4): SQTIHQWPATLVQPVGSPLSLECTVEGTSNPNLYWYRQAAGRGLQLLFYSVGIGQISSEVPQNLSASRPQDRQFILSSKKLLLSDSGFYLCAWSVLGEKLFFGSGTQLSVL.

The CDR3 region is CASSLRDRHTYEQYF. The CDR3 DNA follows: TGTGCCAGCAGCCTCCGGGACAGGCATACCTACGAGCAGTACTTC. The chain links TRBV3-1 (or the pseudogene TRBV3-2) to TRBJ2-7, with 8 bases matching TRBD1. The CDR3 is 15 residues long. V trimming: 4 bases; J trimming: 2 bases; junction bases outside the gene matches: 7. Per the germline V gene, CDR1 is LGHDT and CDR2 is YNNKEL (reference sequence).